The text below deals with one T cell receptor (beta chain). The CDR3 runs to 15 residues. The germline V gene has CDR1 SGHNT and CDR2 YYREEE (reference sequence). The junction had 6 bases not matched to a gene; V was cut back by 0 bases and J by 4 bases. Adults between about 18 and 89 years of age took part from 24 US areas. The sample is drawn from a study of blood T cell repertoires in COVID-19. Study summary: The samples span acute and convalescent COVID-19 from the United States, Italy and Spain.

Original methodology: For nucleated cells, counts were estimated from reference gene primer amplification. Generated by immunoSEQ multiplex PCR, the TCRdb table keeps only in-frame clones and is missing some. V, J and clone size derive from that table, while D and trimming were established from the DNA sequence. This sample carries approximately 220,000 clones, roughly 90% of them seen once, and the ten largest clones take under 3%. The chain combines TRBV5-4 with TRBJ1-2; 7 bases agree with TRBD1. Sequencing used PBMCs or T cells enriched from blood (not recorded which). This TCR was sampled from a woman in her thirties who had recovered from COVID-19. CDR3 sequence (DNA): TGTGCCAGCAGCTTGGAAGGGACAGTCGGCTATGGCTACACCTTC. This codes for CASSLEGTVGYGYTF.